Listed below are T cell receptor beta chains from one sample, sequenced in a study of blood T cell repertoires in COVID-19. Assay: immunoSEQ multiplex PCR; the TCRdb copy retains only in-frame clones and omits some. The table shows 60,000 to 70,000 clones, with around 86% occurring only once. Sequencing was carried out using peripheral blood. The origin of the receptors is a man older than 75 with acute or convalescent COVID-19. Each CDR3 is given with its conserved first and last residue. Each record gives: D gene, J gene, clone size, V gene, CDR3 protein, CDR3 DNA. The D gene is left open where the match is weak. Rows may omit the clone size; those that give it use once, few, many or a size class.

TRBD1,TRBJ1-2,few,TRBV30,CAWSGPEGARGYTF,TGTGCCTGGAGCGGGCCCGAGGGGGCTCGGGGCTACACCTTC
TRBD1,TRBJ1-4,NA,TRBV5-8,CASSLGRGREKLFF,TGTGCCAGCAGCTTAGGCAGGGGGAGAGAAAAACTGTTTTTT
NA,TRBJ1-1,NA,TRBV19,CASTSRDREAFF,TGTGCCAGTACCTCCCGAGACAGAGAAGCTTTCTTT
TRBD2,TRBJ2-7,NA,TRBV11-2,CASSYPGTSGNEQYF,TGTGCCAGCAGCTATCCCGGGACTAGCGGGAACGAGCAGTACTTC
NA,TRBJ1-4,NA,TRBV5-1,CASSPGATNEKLFF,TGCGCCAGCAGCCCGGGGGCAACTAATGAAAAACTGTTTTTT
TRBD1,TRBJ1-6,NA,TRBV6-6,CASSRQGSSYNSPLHF,TGTGCCAGCAGTCGACAGGGGAGCTCCTATAATTCACCCCTCCACTTT
NA,TRBJ1-2,NA,TRBV21-1,CASSKDKGGHYGYTF,TGTGCCAGCAGCAAAGACAAAGGGGGTCACTATGGCTACACCTTC
NA,TRBJ1-1,NA,TRBV9,CASSVGVGLTLNTEAFF,TGTGCCAGCAGCGTAGGCGTAGGACTTACTCTGAACACTGAAGCTTTCTTT
TRBD1,TRBJ2-7,once,TRBV27,CASSFSDRVAYEQYF,TGTGCCAGCAGTTTTTCTGACAGGGTGGCCTACGAGCAGTACTTC
TRBD1,TRBJ1-5,NA,TRBV30,CAWSTGTGEYQPQHF,TGTGCCTGGAGTACCGGGACAGGGGAATATCAGCCCCAGCATTTT
TRBD1,TRBJ2-1,NA,TRBV5-6,CASSSGTGAWEQFF,TGTGCCAGCAGTTCCGGGACAGGGGCCTGGGAGCAGTTCTTC
TRBD1,TRBJ2-4,NA,TRBV2,CAGNRGLSFGAKNIQYF,TGTGCCGGCAACAGGGGGCTGAGTTTCGGGGCCAAAAACATTCAGTACTTC
NA,TRBJ1-1,NA,TRBV7-9,CASSPRGTGRNTEAFF,TGTGCCAGCAGCCCCCGGGGGACGGGGAGGAACACTGAAGCTTTCTTT
NA,TRBJ2-1,NA,TRBV9,CASSVEPLSSYNEQFF,TGTGCCAGCAGCGTAGAACCGCTAAGCTCCTACAATGAGCAGTTCTTC
TRBD1,TRBJ2-1,NA,TRBV6-1,CASSVLPGQGYNEQFF,TGTGCCAGCAGTGTGCTACCGGGACAGGGTTACAATGAGCAGTTCTTC
TRBD2,TRBJ2-3,NA,TRBV29-1,CSVVAGFGPDTQYF,TGCAGCGTTGTAGCGGGTTTTGGTCCAGATACGCAGTATTTT
NA,TRBJ2-3,once,TRBV7-8,CASSRSRLGATDTQYF,TGTGCCAGCAGCCGATCGAGGCTGGGGGCCACAGATACGCAGTATTTT